This TCR beta chain was identified in a study of shared clonotypes between healthy human individuals. Terminally differentiated effector memory CD45RA+ cells were excluded from the naive CD8 cells, which were CD45RO-negative and positively selected for CCR7. Germline V CDR1 and CDR2: LNHDA, SQIVND (reference sequence). V was pared by 6 bases and J by 3 bases, with 8 bases of the junction left unmatched. CDR3 length: 15 residues. The repertoire was sequenced with immunoSEQ multiplex PCR; TCRdb's copy has only in-frame clones and lacks some. The data show millions of clones, with 90% to 95% seen just once and over 1.5% held by the top ten.

This clonotype was obtained from a man younger than 35 in good health. Some clones in this sample may be carry-over from other donors' samples. Sequencing used naive CD8+ T cells from PBMCs. The gene calls are TRBV19 and TRBJ1-5, with 7 bases identical to TRBD1. The CDR3 sequence: CASSQRGQINQPQHF. Written as DNA, the CDR3 is TGTGCCAGTAGCCAAAGGGGACAGATCAATCAGCCCCAGCATTTT. The full variable domain, its missing parts supplied by reference TRBV19 and TRBJ1-5, is DGGITQSPKYLFRKEGQNVTLSCEQNLNHDAMYWYRQDPGQGLRLIYYSQIVNDFQKGDIAEGYSVSREKKESFPLTVTSAQKNPTAFYLCASSQRGQINQPQHFGDGTRLSIL.